The clone carrying this TCR beta chain was picked up many times. Its antigen is undetermined. This record comes from a study of T cell repertoires in cytomegalovirus infection. At the level of the study: Peptides in the study included HLA-C-restricted and HLA-B-restricted CMV epitopes.

Points from the study as a whole: There were HLA-C-restricted CMV-specific TCR beta clonotypes dominating the ex vivo response. CMV carriers with the relevant HLA were identified by cumulative public TCR beta family frequency.

MiXCR, run by TCRdb on the reads, gives a single entry per CDR3 protein. The sample contains about 920,000 distinct CDR3 sequences, around a third of which appear only once. The CDR3 covers 16 residues. Trimming took 3 bases from V and 6 from J, leaving 20 bases between them. Germline V gene lookup returns CDR1 MNHEY and CDR2 SMNVEV (reference sequence). The sequences come from cultured CD8+ T cells from PBMCs, collected from culture after CMV antigen stimulation. The TCR originated in a human donor in good health (CMV status not recorded). Some clones in this sample may be carry-over from other donors' samples. The chain combines TRBV27 with TRBJ1-1; D perhaps matches TRBD1 (5 bases). CDR3 sequence (DNA): TGTGCCAGCAGTTTTACCCAACTGACAGCCCTATCTGAAGCTTTCTTT. This gives the protein CASSFTQLTALSEAFF.